Listed below are T cell receptor beta chains from one sample, sequenced in a study of CD8+ T cells in alopecia areata. The table came from immunoSEQ multiplex PCR; TCRdb's copy has only in-frame clones and leaves some out. The sample lists approximately 150,000 clones; about three fifths were seen once. The sequencing sample was made of CD4+ T cells sorted from blood. The receptor set was obtained from a human donor in good health. The CDR3 runs from the conserved cysteine through the conserved F or W. A D gene is named only where the DNA matches it firmly. Not all rows give a size; the values are once, few, many and, for expanded clones, a class.

length	J	D	size	V	DNA	CDR3
14	TRBJ2-1	TRBD2	NA	TRBV29-1	TGCAGCGTAACCGGGACTAGCGGGAGGGGGGAGCAGTTCTTC	CSVTGTSGRGEQFF
15	TRBJ2-7	NA	NA	TRBV11-2	TGTGCCAGCGCCCTAGGAAGGACAGACGGCTACGAGCAGTACTTC	CASALGRTDGYEQYF
13	TRBJ2-3	NA	NA	TRBV7-8	TGTGCCAGCAGCCCAGGAGGGCCAGATACGCAGTATTTT	CASSPGGPDTQYF
14	TRBJ1-5	NA	NA	TRBV6-6	TGTGCCAGCAGGGACAGAAGCTCCAATCAGCCCCAGCATTTT	CASRDRSSNQPQHF
17	TRBJ2-2	TRBD2	NA	TRBV5-1	TGCGCCAGCAGCTTCCGTAGACGCGGGAGCCCCACCGGGGAGCTGTTTTTT	CASSFRRRGSPTGELFF
14	TRBJ1-1	NA	few	TRBV7-9	TGTGCCAGCAGCTCTAGAATGGGCCCTCTTGAAGCTTTCTTT	CASSSRMGPLEAFF
14	TRBJ1-5	TRBD1	NA	TRBV2	TGTGCCAGCGGAACAGGGGGATTCAATCAGCCCCAGCATTTT	CASGTGGFNQPQHF
17	TRBJ2-1	NA	NA	TRBV7-2	TGTGCCAGCAGCGTACGAACTACGGGACTCGCCGACCAAGGGCAGTTCTTC	CASSVRTTGLADQGQFF
14	TRBJ2-3	NA	NA	TRBV27	TGTGCCAGCAGCATGAGAGTATTAACAGATACGCAGTATTTT	CASSMRVLTDTQYF
14	TRBJ1-1	TRBD1	NA	TRBV18	TGTGCCAGCCAGGGGGGGTTTATGGACACTGAAGCTTTCTTT	CASQGGFMDTEAFF
15	TRBJ1-1	TRBD1	NA	TRBV7-8	TGTGCCAGCAGCTTAAATCGGGACAGTATCACTGAAGCTTTCTTT	CASSLNRDSITEAFF
15	TRBJ2-1	TRBD1	few	TRBV29-1	TGCAGCGTCAACTCAGAGGGGACAGGGAGGGCCGAGCAGTTCTTC	CSVNSEGTGRAEQFF
12	TRBJ2-1	NA	NA	TRBV25-1	TGTGCCAGCGGGAGCTCCTACAATGAGCAGTTCTTC	CASGSSYNEQFF
14	TRBJ2-7	TRBD2	NA	TRBV29-1	TGCAGCGTAGGAAGCGGGAGGTGGCCCTACGAGCAGTACTTC	CSVGSGRWPYEQYF
15	TRBJ1-1	NA	NA	TRBV5-1	TGCGCCAGCAGCTTGGTACACGGAAAGAACACTGAAGCTTTCTTT	CASSLVHGKNTEAFF
13	TRBJ1-1	NA	NA	TRBV4-1	TGCGCCAGCAGCCCAGGCTCTTCAACTGAAGCTTTCTTT	CASSPGSSTEAFF
13	TRBJ2-5	NA	NA	TRBV29-1	TGCAGCGTTGCATCGGAGTCTCAACGGACCCAGTACTTC	CSVASESQRTQYF
13	TRBJ2-7	NA	NA	TRBV2	TGTGCCAGCAGATCGGGACTCATCTACGAGCAGTACTTC	CASRSGLIYEQYF
15	TRBJ1-1	NA	NA	TRBV5-1	TGCGCCAGCAGCTTGGACCCCATAGGGGCGACTGAAGCTTTCTTT	CASSLDPIGATEAFF
15	TRBJ1-1	TRBD1	NA	TRBV7-9	TGTGCCAGCCATTCCCATCAGGGGGCGAACACTGAAGCTTTCTTT	CASHSHQGANTEAFF
15	TRBJ2-2	NA	NA	TRBV5-6	TGTGCCAGCAGCTTCGGTGGGCCGAACACCGGGGAGCTGTTTTTT	CASSFGGPNTGELFF
13	TRBJ1-1	NA	NA	TRBV7-2	TGTGCCAGCAGCCCCCCACCTGGGTTTGAAGCTTTCTTT	CASSPPPGFEAFF